The T cell receptor (beta chain) described here comes from a study of radiation and T cells in renal cell carcinoma. Turning to the study itself: Nephrectomy followed 15 Gy stereotactic body radiation by 4 weeks. Study findings and constraints: Baseline intratumoral clonotype presence is unknown without pretreatment biopsies. In blood, top tumor clones expanded by 2 weeks, shrinking by 4.

The table came from immunoSEQ multiplex PCR; TCRdb's copy has only in-frame clones and leaves some out. The table has around 130,000 clones, approximately 78% seen once. Time point noted: blood 2 weeks post-SBRT. Treatment meaning: 15 Gy SBRT to primary tumor, nephrectomy 4 weeks later. After SBRT, blood was collected at 2 and 4 weeks, plus baseline. This clone was recorded only once. The antigen remains undetermined. Sequences were derived from blood, sampled from a patient whose treatment included radiotherapy and nephrectomy. The clonotype comes from a woman aged 55-69 years with renal cell carcinoma.

The CDR3 spells CAWSYSRTSGANVLTF. In nucleotides, the CDR3 is TGTGCCTGGAGTTACAGCCGTACCTCTGGGGCCAACGTCCTGACTTTC. The chain combines TRBV30 with TRBJ2-6; no reliable D call. The CDR3 has 16 amino acids. Looked up from germline, CDR1 is GTSNPN and CDR2 is SVGIG (reference sequence). V lost 2 bases and J lost 0, with 11 bases in between.